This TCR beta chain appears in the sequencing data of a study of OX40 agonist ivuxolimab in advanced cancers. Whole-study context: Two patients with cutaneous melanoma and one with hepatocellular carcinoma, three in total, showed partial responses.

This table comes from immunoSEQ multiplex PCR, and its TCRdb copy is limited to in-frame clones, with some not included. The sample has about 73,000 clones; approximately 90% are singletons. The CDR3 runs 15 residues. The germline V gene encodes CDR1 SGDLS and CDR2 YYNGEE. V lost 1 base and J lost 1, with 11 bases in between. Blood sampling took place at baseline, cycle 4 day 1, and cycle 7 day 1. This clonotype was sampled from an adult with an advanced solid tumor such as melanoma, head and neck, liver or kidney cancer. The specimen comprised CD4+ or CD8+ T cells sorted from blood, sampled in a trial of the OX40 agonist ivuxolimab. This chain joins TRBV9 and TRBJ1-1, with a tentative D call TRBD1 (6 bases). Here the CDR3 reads CASSVTGQSNTEAFF. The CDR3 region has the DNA TGTGCCAGCAGCGTAACTGGACAGTCGAACACTGAAGCTTTCTTT.